This T cell receptor (beta chain) is from a study of T cells in Graves' hyperthyroidism and ophthalmopathy. The patients, who ranged from 18 to 65 in age, presented with newly diagnosed hyperthyroidism lasting under 2 months. Using RNA transcripts as the source, TCR beta CDR3 regions were amplified. The HTBI primer set served for first-round RT-PCR of the TCR CDR3. TCRdb reanalysed the multiplex PCR reads using MiXCR and keeps one entry per CDR3 protein. The sample has under 350,000 distinct CDR3 sequences, over 15% seen once. The CDR3 covers 11 residues. The germline V gene has CDR1 MDHEN and CDR2 SYDVKM. Losses at the gene ends were 6 bases for V and 10 bases for J; bases not matched to a gene: 3.

The sequenced sample consisted of blood. This receptor was taken from a woman between 45 and 60 years old with Graves' hyperthyroidism. The genes are TRBV28 and TRBJ2-4, with 7 bases aligning to TRBD1. This CDR3 reads CASSTGAIQYF. CDR3 bases: TGTGCCAGCAGCACAGGGGCAATTCAGTACTTC.